A single sample gave rise to the 29 T cell receptor beta chains below, sequenced in a study of graft-versus-host responses after intestinal transplantation. The repertoire was sequenced with immunoSEQ multiplex PCR; TCRdb's copy has only in-frame clones and lacks some. The table includes 50,000 to 55,000 clones, roughly 90% detected once. Antigens of these TCRs are unknown. Sequenced here: unstimulated CD4+ T cells sorted from spleen or lymph node cells, sampled before transplant. These receptors all stem from a human donor who was the organ donor for an intestinal transplant.

This rearrangement joins TRBV19 to TRBJ2-7; D gene ambiguous. Germline CDR1 reads LNHDA; CDR2 reads SQIVND (reference sequence). With 5 bases removed from V and 9 bases from J, the gap between germline ends came to 20 bases. The CDR3 extends over 14 amino acids. CDR3 residues: CASSWRSPPEAQYF. DNA for the CDR3: TGTGCCAGTAGTTGGCGGAGCCCTCCAGAGGCGCAGTACTTC.

This clone was counted a single time. The chain joins TRBV18 to TRBJ1-5, with 10 bases aligning to TRBD1. This CDR3 is 15 amino acids long. Germline CDR1 reads KGHSH; CDR2 reads LQKENI. With V trimmed by 4 bases and J by 2 bases, 2 bases remained unmatched. CDR3 sequence: CASSRGTGGNQPQHF. In nucleotides, the CDR3 is TGTGCCAGCTCACGGGGGACAGGGGGCAATCAGCCCCAGCATTTT. The complete variable domain, with remaining parts taken from reference TRBV18 and TRBJ1-5, reads NAGVMQNPRHLVRRRGQEARLRCSPMKGHSHVYWYRQLPEEGLKFMVYLQKENIIDESGMPKERFSAEFPKEGPSILRIQQVVRGDSAAYFCASSRGTGGNQPQHFGDGTRLSIL.

The chain employs TRBV28 and TRBJ1-4; D remains unclear. V was shortened by 8 bases and J by 0 bases, with 13 bases between the two germline ends. The CDR3 loop spans 15 amino acids. Germline V gene lookup returns CDR1 MDHEN and CDR2 SYDVKM. The CDR3: CASGRGFTTNEKLFF. In DNA, the CDR3 is TGTGCCAGCGGGCGGGGATTTACAACTAATGAAAAACTGTTTTTT.

The chain joins TRBV6-6 to TRBJ2-5; D is possibly TRBD2 (7 bases). The length of the CDR3 is 14 residues. V lost 2 bases, J lost 5 bases, and 12 bases lay in between. Germline V CDR1 and CDR2: MNHNY, SVGAGI (reference sequence). CDR3 in amino acids: CASSYREGGETQYF. In nucleotides, the CDR3 is TGTGCCAGCAGTTACCGAGAGGGGGGGGAGACCCAGTACTTC.

The chain has TRBV2 and TRBJ1-3; D is perhaps TRBD1 (5 bases). The V end lost 4 bases, the J end lost 1 base, and 11 bases lay between the germline ends. From germline, CDR1 is SNHLY and CDR2 FYNNEI. This CDR3 has 15 amino acids. The CDR3 DNA is TGTGCCAGCAGTGGGGAACAGGCATCTGGAAACACCATATATTTT. It translates to CASSGEQASGNTIYF. The whole variable domain, remainder taken from reference TRBV2 and TRBJ1-3, is EPEVTQTPSHQVTQMGQEVILRCVPISNHLYFYWYRQILGQKVEFLVSFYNNEISEKSEIFDDQFSVERPDGSNFTLKIRSTKLEDSAMYFCASSGEQASGNTIYFGEGSWLTVV.

The J gene is TRBJ2-5, the V gene TRBV29-1, with D possibly matching TRBD1 (6 bases). Looked up from germline, CDR1 is SQVTM and CDR2 is ANQGSEA. There are 15 residues in the CDR3. The ends were cut back, 7 bases at V and 0 bases at J, with 18 bases in the middle. CDR3 bases: TGCAGCGCCGGAGGCCAGGGGCAACACCAAGAGACCCAGTACTTC. Amino acids: CSAGGQGQHQETQYF.

The chain recombines TRBV7-3 with TRBJ2-7; 10 positions match TRBD2. The ends lost 5 bases at V and 4 bases at J; junction bases unmatched: 8. The germline gives CDR1 SGHTA, CDR2 FQGTGA. The CDR3 consists of 15 residues. The CDR3: CASSLSGRAHYEQYF. The CDR3 nucleotides read TGTGCCAGCAGCCTAAGCGGGAGGGCCCATTACGAGCAGTACTTC.

The rearrangement joins TRBV10-2 to TRBJ2-7; 10 nucleotides line up with TRBD1. CDR1 and CDR2 from the germline V gene are WSHSY and SAAADI. The CDR3 spans 14 residues. After removal of 6 bases from V and 5 bases from J, the junction contained 7 bases not matched to a gene. The CDR3 loop reads CASRLTGGFDEQYF. The DNA for the CDR3 is TGCGCCAGCAGACTGACAGGGGGCTTCGACGAGCAGTACTTC.

The rearrangement joins TRBV5-1 to TRBJ2-5; D perhaps matches TRBD1 (6 bases). The CDR3 has 14 residues. Per germline, CDR1 SGHRS and CDR2 YFSETQ. V shed 5 bases and J shed 5 bases, with 16 bases lying between them. Written as DNA, the CDR3 is TGCGCCAGCAGTTCGATAGGGGGTCTGGAGACCCAGTACTTC. Residues: CASSSIGGLETQYF.

This rearrangement joins TRBV11-2 to TRBJ2-1; D is perhaps TRBD1 (6 bases). Deletions cut 3 bases from V and 3 bases from J, with 9 bases between. Per germline, CDR1 SGHAT and CDR2 FQNNGV. The CDR3 consists of 14 residues. The chain's CDR3 is CASSFNRDYNEQFF. The CDR3 DNA follows: TGTGCCAGCAGCTTTAACAGGGACTACAATGAGCAGTTCTTC. Together with reference TRBV11-2 and TRBJ2-1, the CDR3 gives the full variable domain: EAGVAQSPRYKIIEKRQSVAFWCNPISGHATLYWYQQILGQGPKLLIQFQNNGVVDDSQLPKDRFSAERLKGVDSTLKIQPAKLEDSAVYLCASSFNRDYNEQFFGPGTRLTVL.

The chain recombines TRBV5-1 with TRBJ2-3; no definite D call. The CDR3 runs to 12 residues. V lost 0 bases to trimming and J lost 8 bases, with 7 bases between them. The germline CDR1 and CDR2 sequences are SGHRS and YFSETQ. This CDR3 is CASSLDSSTQYF. In nucleotides, the CDR3 is TGCGCCAGCAGCTTGGACTCAAGTACGCAGTATTTT. The whole variable domain, filled in from reference TRBV5-1 and TRBJ2-3, reads KAGVTQTPRYLIKTRGQQVTLSCSPISGHRSVSWYQQTPGQGLQFLFEYFSETQRNKGNFPGRFSGRQFSNSRSEMNVSTLELGDSALYLCASSLDSSTQYFGPGTRLTVL.

The chain links TRBV7-3 to TRBJ1-6; TRBD1 matches 7 bases. The CDR3 covers 15 residues. V shed 0 bases, J shed 9 bases, and the junction held 5 bases outside the gene matches. From germline, CDR1 is SGHTA and CDR2 FQGTGA. In nucleotides, the CDR3 is TGTGCCAGCAGCTTAACCCCACAGGGGAGTTCACCCCTCCACTTT. It encodes CASSLTPQGSSPLHF.

The chain links TRBV30 to TRBJ2-3, with no clear D. This CDR3 contains 12 residues. Germline V gene data show CDR1 as GTSNPN and CDR2 as SVGIG (reference sequence). Trimming cost V 0 bases and J 2 bases, with 3 bases left between them. The CDR3 bases are TGTGCCTGGAGTGTACTCACAGATACGCAGTATTTT. Its translation: CAWSVLTDTQYF.

The chain recombines TRBV5-1 with TRBJ2-3; the D gene is possibly TRBD1 (5 bases). V was cut by 5 bases and J by 2 bases, with 12 bases left in between. This CDR3 region has 14 residues. CDR1 and CDR2 (germline): SGHRS, YFSETQ. CDR3 sequence reads: CASRQEDNTDTQYF. CDR3 in DNA: TGCGCCAGCAGGCAAGAGGACAACACAGATACGCAGTATTTT.

The V gene is TRBV29-1, the J gene TRBJ2-7, with D possibly matching TRBD1 (6 bases). CDR1 and CDR2 (germline): SQVTM, ANQGSEA. V gave up 7 bases and J gave up 0 bases, with 16 bases separating them. This CDR3 has 14 residues. CDR3 nucleotides: TGCAGCGCCTCCGGGACACCCGCCTCCTACGAGCAGTACTTC. It translates to CSASGTPASYEQYF.

This clone has just one count. This chain joins TRBV4-2 and TRBJ2-7, with TRBD2 identical over 10 bases. In germline, CDR1 is LGHNA, CDR2 YNFKEQ. Trimming cost V 2 bases and J 0 bases; bases outside gene matches: 4. This CDR3 is 16 amino acids long. CDR3 in amino acids: CASSQFPSGSSYEQYF. The CDR3 DNA reads TGTGCCAGCAGCCAATTCCCTAGCGGGAGCTCCTACGAGCAGTACTTC.

The CDR3 sequence is CASSQVVGQETQYF. As DNA, the CDR3 is TGTGCCAGCAGCCAAGTTGTCGGCCAAGAGACCCAGTACTTC. The gene calls are TRBV14 and TRBJ2-5, with D hard to call. Per the germline V gene, CDR1 is SGHDN and CDR2 is FVKESK. The CDR3 is made up of 14 amino acids. The V end lost 1 base, the J end lost 1 base, and 7 bases lay between the germline ends.

This clone has just one count. The rearrangement uses TRBV5-1 and TRBJ1-1, with D hard to call. The CDR3 has 14 amino acids. Germline CDR1 SGHRS, CDR2 YFSETQ. V shed 2 bases and J shed 3 bases, with 11 bases lying between them. The CDR3 DNA is TGCGCCAGCAGCTTAGGAGGTGGTCACACTGAAGCTTTCTTT. It translates to CASSLGGGHTEAFF.

This CDR3 reads CASRASGTVYNEQFF. The CDR3 coding sequence is TGTGCCAGCAGGGCTAGCGGGACGGTATACAATGAGCAGTTCTTC. This chain connects TRBV14 to TRBJ2-1; 9 nucleotides align to TRBD2. Germline V gene lookup returns CDR1 SGHDN and CDR2 FVKESK. CDR3 length: 15 amino acids. Unmatched junction bases numbered 7, after V lost 6 bases and J lost 4 bases.

The genes are TRBV7-2 and TRBJ1-5; TRBD1 might be the D (6 bases). Germline assignment: CDR1 SGHTA and CDR2 FQGNSA. The CDR3 extends over 15 amino acids. The germline V and J ends were trimmed by 2 bases and 2 bases, with 10 bases remaining between them. The CDR3: CASSLSQGGNQPQHF. The CDR3 bases are TGTGCCAGCAGCTTATCACAGGGCGGCAATCAGCCCCAGCATTTT.

The chain is built from TRBV5-1 and TRBJ2-5, with D possibly TRBD2 on 6 matching bases. The CDR3 is 13 amino acids. The germline V gene encodes CDR1 SGHRS and CDR2 YFSETQ. The ends were cut back, 0 bases at V and 5 bases at J, with 8 bases in the middle. The CDR3 coding sequence is TGCGCCAGCAGCTTGGTGCTAGCGGAGACCCAGTACTTC. This gives the protein CASSLVLAETQYF.

Concerning this clone itself: One end of the junction is discordant with germline, which a read error may explain. This chain uses TRBV7-3 with TRBJ2-1; D not certain. From germline, CDR1 is SGHTA and CDR2 FQGTGA. The CDR3 is made up of 13 amino acids. Here the CDR3 reads CASSLMSYSEQFF. The CDR3 nucleotides read TGTGCCAGCAGCTTAATGTCCTACAGTGAGCAGTTCTTC.

The CDR3 DNA is TGTGCCAGCAGTGGGGACAGGGCCTCCGGGGCCAACGTCCTGACTTTC. It yields the protein CASSGDRASGANVLTF. The chain uses TRBV28 and TRBJ2-6, with TRBD1 matching 9 bases. The length of the CDR3 is 16 residues. Trimming removed 5 bases from V and 4 bases from J; junction bases left unmatched: 6. The germline V gene encodes CDR1 MDHEN and CDR2 SYDVKM.

J is TRBJ2-2 and V is TRBV11-2; 13 bases align to TRBD2. The CDR3 runs to 17 residues. Germline V lookup: CDR1 SGHAT, CDR2 FQNNGV. The junction had 4 bases not matched to a gene; V was cut back by 4 bases and J by 2 bases. CDR3 amino acids: CASSSGLAGSNTGELFF. In DNA form, the CDR3 reads TGTGCCAGCAGCTCGGGACTAGCGGGATCCAACACCGGGGAGCTGTTTTTT.

This rearrangement joins TRBV6-5 to TRBJ2-2, with no clear D. The CDR3 is 11 amino acids. V lost 11 bases and J lost 6, with 10 bases in between. Looked up from germline, CDR1 is MNHEY and CDR2 is SVGAGI. The CDR3 sequence: CARLSSGELFF. In DNA form, the CDR3 reads TGTGCCCGCCTGAGCTCCGGGGAGCTGTTTTTT.

Written as DNA, the CDR3 is TGTGCCAGCAGTTCCCCGGGACAGGGTCGCTATGGCTACACCTTC. It translates to CASSSPGQGRYGYTF. This chain links TRBV28 with TRBJ1-2; 9 nucleotides line up with TRBD1. There are 15 residues in the CDR3. The germline gives CDR1 MDHEN, CDR2 SYDVKM. The junction had 7 bases not matched to a gene; V was cut back by 4 bases and J by 4 bases.

The chain carries TRBV7-9 and TRBJ2-7, with a tentative D call TRBD2 (5 bases). Trimming removed 0 bases at V and 3 bases at J, with 9 bases between. This CDR3 has 14 residues. CDR1 is SEHNR, CDR2 FQNEAQ, per germline (reference sequence). DNA for the CDR3: TGTGCCAGCAGCTTAGCGGGAGCCAACTACGAGCAGTACTTC. It codes for CASSLAGANYEQYF.

V usage is TRBV7-2 and J usage is TRBJ2-5; 7 bases are a match to TRBD2. The J segment lost 7 bases and the V segment lost 3 bases, leaving 11 bases of the junction unmatched. The CDR3 is 15 residues long. CDR1 and CDR2 (germline): SGHTA, FQGNSA. The CDR3 region has the DNA TGTGCCAGCAGCTTCGTTGGGGGGAGGGCCGCGACCCAGTACTTC. This sequence encodes CASSFVGGRAATQYF.

The chain is built from TRBV7-9 and TRBJ1-3, with TRBD1 identical over 7 bases. This CDR3 is built from 15 residues. Germline trimming cut 1 base from V and 4 bases from J; bases unmatched to any gene: 4. In germline, CDR1 is SEHNR, CDR2 FQNEAQ (reference sequence). In DNA form, the CDR3 reads TGTGCCAGCAGCTTAGGCACAGGGGTCGGAAACACCATATATTTT. Its protein product is CASSLGTGVGNTIYF.